This TCR beta chain was retrieved from a study of cytomegalovirus exposure and HLA in healthy donors. The germline V gene has CDR1 MGHDK and CDR2 SYGVNS. Trimming removed 6 bases from V and 1 base from J, with 9 bases in between. The CDR3 is 14 residues long. Study-wide results and limits: TCR beta V- and J-gene trimming was later associated with a missense DCLRE1C variant. In all likelihood, a cluster of highly shared sequence variants was a sequencing artifact. Common viral pathogens (according to a later analysis) appeared linked to several of the most significant clusters.

The PCR made use of 60 Vbeta and 13 Jbeta primers. Data came from immunoSEQ multiplex PCR; TCRdb stores just in-frame clones and leaves some out. The sample has some 160,000 clones; about 70% are singletons. For this clone: The antigen is not known.

The chain combines TRBV25-1 with TRBJ1-4; maybe TRBD1 (6 bases). The TCR was taken from a man aged 60 to 75 in good health and CMV-seronegative. The sample consisted of PBMCs. The CDR3 coding sequence is TGTGCCAGCAGGGGGGCAGGAACTAATGAAAAACTGTTTTTT. Encoded protein: CASRGAGTNEKLFF. Filled out from reference TRBV25-1 and TRBJ1-4, the complete variable domain reads EADIYQTPRYLVIGTGKKITLECSQTMGHDKMYWYQQDPGMELHLIHYSYGVNSTEKGDLSSESTVSRIRTEHFPLTLESARPSHTSQYLCASRGAGTNEKLFFGSGTQLSVL.